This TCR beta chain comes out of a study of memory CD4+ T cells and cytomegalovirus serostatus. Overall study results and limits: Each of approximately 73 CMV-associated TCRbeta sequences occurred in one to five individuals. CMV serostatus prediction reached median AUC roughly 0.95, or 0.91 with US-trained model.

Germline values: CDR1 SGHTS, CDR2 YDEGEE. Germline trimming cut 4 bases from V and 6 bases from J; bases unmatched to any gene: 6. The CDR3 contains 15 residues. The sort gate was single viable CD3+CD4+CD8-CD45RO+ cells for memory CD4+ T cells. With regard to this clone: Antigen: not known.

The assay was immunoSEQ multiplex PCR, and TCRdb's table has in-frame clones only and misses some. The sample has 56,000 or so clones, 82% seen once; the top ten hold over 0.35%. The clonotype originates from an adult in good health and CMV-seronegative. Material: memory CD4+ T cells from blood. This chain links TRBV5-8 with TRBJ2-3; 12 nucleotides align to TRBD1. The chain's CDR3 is CASSGGTGGADTQYF. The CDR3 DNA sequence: TGTGCCAGCAGCGGCGGGACAGGGGGCGCGGATACGCAGTATTTT.